Listed below are T cell receptor beta chains from one sample, sequenced in a study of response to subunit inactivated influenza vaccine. TCRdb itself ran the RT-PCR reads through MiXCR, one entry per CDR3 protein. In the table there are around 650,000 distinct CDR3 sequences, about 15% of which are singletons. The sequences come from PBMCs from blood, collected 11 to 12 days after vaccination. The receptors were gathered from a man aged 45-60 years who received an inactivated influenza vaccine. CDR3s include the opening cysteine and the closing phenylalanine or tryptophan. Each record gives: V gene, J gene, D gene, clone size, CDR3 protein, CDR3 DNA. D genes are given only for firm matches. Clone size appears in some rows only: once, few, many, or a class for an expanded clone.

v_gene: TRBV2
j_gene: TRBJ2-1
d_gene: -
abundance: once
CDR3aa: CASSEGASNEQFF
CDR3nt: TGTGCCAGCAGTGAGGGGGCTAGCAATGAGCAGTTCTTC

v_gene: TRBV10-3
j_gene: TRBJ2-1
d_gene: TRBD2
abundance: -
CDR3aa: CAIRSGRAPNSAYNEQFF
CDR3nt: TGTGCCATCAGAAGCGGGAGGGCTCCTAACTCAGCCTACAATGAGCAGTTCTTC

v_gene: TRBV6-2/TRBV6-3
j_gene: TRBJ2-2
d_gene: -
abundance: many
CDR3aa: CASSYGQYTGELFF
CDR3nt: TGTGCCAGCAGTTACGGGCAGTACACCGGGGAGCTGTTTTTT

v_gene: TRBV5-1
j_gene: TRBJ2-1
d_gene: -
abundance: few
CDR3aa: CASSFLGGAPYNEQFF
CDR3nt: TGCGCCAGCAGCTTTCTAGGGGGAGCTCCCTACAATGAGCAGTTCTTC

v_gene: TRBV6-2/TRBV6-3
j_gene: TRBJ2-7
d_gene: -
abundance: few
CDR3aa: CASSYSGTETYEQYF
CDR3nt: TGTGCCAGCAGTTACTCGGGGACGGAGACCTACGAGCAGTACTTC

v_gene: TRBV28
j_gene: TRBJ2-5
d_gene: -
abundance: few
CDR3aa: CASSLSPERQETQYF
CDR3nt: TGTGCCAGCAGTTTATCCCCAGAGCGGCAAGAGACCCAGTACTTC

v_gene: TRBV29-1
j_gene: TRBJ2-5
d_gene: TRBD2
abundance: few
CDR3aa: CSVEAPTSGGRYQETQYF
CDR3nt: TGCAGCGTTGAAGCCCCGACTAGCGGGGGGCGGTACCAAGAGACCCAGTACTTC

v_gene: TRBV29-1
j_gene: TRBJ2-5
d_gene: -
abundance: few
CDR3aa: CSVGGREETQYF
CDR3nt: TGCAGCGTTGGGGGGCGGGAAGAGACCCAGTACTTC

v_gene: TRBV20-1
j_gene: TRBJ2-7
d_gene: TRBD1
abundance: -
CDR3aa: CSASRQGVGEQYF
CDR3nt: TGCAGTGCTAGCAGACAGGGGGTGGGCGAGCAGTACTTC

v_gene: TRBV7-9
j_gene: TRBJ2-3
d_gene: -
abundance: -
CDR3aa: CASSLLLGIDTQYF
CDR3nt: TGTGCCAGCAGCTTATTACTAGGGATTGATACGCAGTATTTT

v_gene: TRBV18
j_gene: TRBJ2-1
d_gene: -
abundance: few
CDR3aa: CASSPIWSGSEKTNEQFF
CDR3nt: TGTGCCAGCTCACCAATTTGGAGTGGCTCTGAAAAAACCAATGAGCAGTTCTTC

v_gene: TRBV12-3/TRBV12-4
j_gene: TRBJ2-2
d_gene: -
abundance: few
CDR3aa: CASATRNTGELFF
CDR3nt: TGTGCCAGCGCAACTAGAAACACCGGGGAGCTGTTTTTT

v_gene: TRBV18
j_gene: TRBJ2-7
d_gene: TRBD2
abundance: few
CDR3aa: CASSPDSGRRQEQYF
CDR3nt: TGTGCCAGCTCACCAGACAGCGGGAGGAGACAGGAGCAGTACTTC

v_gene: TRBV20-1
j_gene: TRBJ1-2
d_gene: TRBD1
abundance: many
CDR3aa: CSARERTGGYGYTF
CDR3nt: TGCAGTGCTAGAGAGAGGACAGGGGGCTATGGCTACACCTTC

v_gene: TRBV29-1
j_gene: TRBJ2-7
d_gene: TRBD1
abundance: few
CDR3aa: CSVERSGTASGEQYF
CDR3nt: TGCAGCGTTGAACGATCCGGGACAGCCTCGGGAGAGCAGTACTTC

v_gene: TRBV7-9
j_gene: TRBJ2-1
d_gene: TRBD2
abundance: -
CDR3aa: CASSSTSGVSYNEQFF
CDR3nt: TGTGCCAGCAGCTCAACTAGCGGAGTCTCCTACAATGAGCAGTTCTTC

v_gene: TRBV5-5
j_gene: TRBJ2-1
d_gene: TRBD2
abundance: few
CDR3aa: CASSLRLAGGQNEQFF
CDR3nt: TGTGCCAGCAGCTTAAGACTAGCGGGGGGGCAGAATGAGCAGTTCTTC

v_gene: TRBV28
j_gene: TRBJ2-2
d_gene: -
abundance: -
CDR3aa: CASSFGGATGELFF
CDR3nt: TGTGCCAGCAGTTTTGGGGGGGCCACCGGGGAGCTGTTTTTT

v_gene: TRBV12-3/TRBV12-4
j_gene: TRBJ1-1
d_gene: -
abundance: few
CDR3aa: CASSFDRYNTEAFF
CDR3nt: TGTGCCAGCAGTTTCGACAGGTACAACACTGAAGCTTTCTTT

v_gene: TRBV20-1
j_gene: TRBJ2-7
d_gene: TRBD1
abundance: few
CDR3aa: CSARSTGTGGTLEQYF
CDR3nt: TGCAGTGCTAGATCAACCGGGACAGGTGGAACTTTGGAGCAGTACTTC

v_gene: TRBV4-2
j_gene: TRBJ1-3
d_gene: TRBD1
abundance: -
CDR3aa: CASSQSTGRAGNTIYF
CDR3nt: TGTGCCAGCAGCCAGTCGACAGGGAGGGCTGGAAACACCATATATTTT

v_gene: TRBV5-1
j_gene: TRBJ2-7
d_gene: -
abundance: -
CDR3aa: CASRPGADYLYEQYF
CDR3nt: TGCGCCAGCAGGCCAGGGGCCGACTACCTCTACGAGCAGTACTTC

v_gene: TRBV4-1
j_gene: TRBJ2-5
d_gene: -
abundance: -
CDR3aa: CASSQEGRSETQYF
CDR3nt: TGCGCCAGCAGCCAAGAGGGGCGCTCGGAGACCCAGTACTTC

v_gene: TRBV2
j_gene: TRBJ1-6
d_gene: -
abundance: -
CDR3aa: CASTSVQGNYNSPLHF
CDR3nt: TGTGCCAGCACAAGCGTTCAGGGGAACTATAATTCACCCCTCCACTTT

v_gene: TRBV4-1
j_gene: TRBJ2-2
d_gene: -
abundance: -
CDR3aa: CASSLGALHGPGELFF
CDR3nt: TGCGCCAGCAGCCTCGGAGCGTTACATGGTCCAGGGGAGCTGTTTTTT

v_gene: TRBV7-9
j_gene: TRBJ2-1
d_gene: -
abundance: -
CDR3aa: CASSRGVSSYNEQFF
CDR3nt: TGTGCCAGCAGCCGCGGCGTCAGCTCCTACAATGAGCAGTTCTTC

v_gene: TRBV7-9
j_gene: TRBJ1-2
d_gene: -
abundance: -
CDR3aa: CASSFVGTYGYTF
CDR3nt: TGTGCCAGCAGCTTTGTAGGAACCTATGGCTACACCTTC

v_gene: TRBV4-3
j_gene: TRBJ2-2
d_gene: TRBD1
abundance: -
CDR3aa: CASSRFTAGTGGFDTGELFF
CDR3nt: TGCGCCAGCAGCCGGTTCACAGCCGGGACAGGGGGCTTCGACACCGGGGAGCTGTTTTTT

v_gene: TRBV20-1
j_gene: TRBJ2-3
d_gene: TRBD2
abundance: few
CDR3aa: CSAETSPAMDTQYF
CDR3nt: TGCAGTGCGGAGACTAGCCCAGCTATGGATACGCAGTATTTT

v_gene: TRBV6-2/TRBV6-3
j_gene: TRBJ1-1
d_gene: TRBD1
abundance: few
CDR3aa: CASSGGLGQLNTEAFF
CDR3nt: TGTGCCAGCAGTGGGGGTCTGGGACAGCTAAACACTGAAGCTTTCTTT

v_gene: TRBV5-1
j_gene: TRBJ2-3
d_gene: TRBD2
abundance: few
CDR3aa: CASRPGLAGRTDTQYF
CDR3nt: TGCGCCAGCAGACCAGGACTAGCGGGACGCACAGATACGCAGTATTTT

v_gene: TRBV5-6
j_gene: TRBJ2-1
d_gene: -
abundance: -
CDR3aa: CAISYGGSFEQFF
CDR3nt: TGTGCCATCAGCTACGGAGGGAGCTTTGAGCAGTTCTTC

v_gene: TRBV5-1
j_gene: TRBJ1-2
d_gene: -
abundance: -
CDR3aa: CASTEGNANYGYTF
CDR3nt: TGCGCCAGCACGGAAGGTAACGCTAACTATGGCTACACCTTC

v_gene: TRBV12-3/TRBV12-4
j_gene: TRBJ1-1
d_gene: -
abundance: -
CDR3aa: CASSLEGQPNTEAFF
CDR3nt: TGTGCCAGCAGTTTAGAAGGACAGCCGAACACTGAAGCTTTCTTT

v_gene: TRBV9
j_gene: TRBJ2-3
d_gene: -
abundance: few
CDR3aa: CASSVSPGLITDTQYF
CDR3nt: TGTGCCAGCAGCGTATCGCCAGGCTTGATCACAGATACGCAGTATTTT

v_gene: TRBV6-2/TRBV6-3
j_gene: TRBJ2-5
d_gene: -
abundance: few
CDR3aa: CASSNRDDQLYF
CDR3nt: TGTGCCAGCAGTAACCGGGACGACCAGTTATACTTC

v_gene: TRBV10-2
j_gene: TRBJ1-2
d_gene: TRBD1
abundance: few
CDR3aa: CASSGFQGAIGYTF
CDR3nt: TGCGCCAGCAGTGGATTTCAGGGGGCGATTGGCTACACCTTC

v_gene: TRBV29-1
j_gene: TRBJ2-7
d_gene: -
abundance: few
CDR3aa: CSVEGPGAEEQYF
CDR3nt: TGCAGCGTTGAAGGACCGGGGGCGGAGGAGCAGTACTTC

v_gene: TRBV19
j_gene: TRBJ2-1
d_gene: -
abundance: many
CDR3aa: CASSIDGYNEQFF
CDR3nt: TGTGCCAGTAGTATCGACGGATACAATGAGCAGTTCTTC

v_gene: TRBV3-1
j_gene: TRBJ2-5
d_gene: -
abundance: many
CDR3aa: CASSQVSETQYF
CDR3nt: TGTGCCAGCAGCCAGGTCTCAGAGACCCAGTACTTC

v_gene: TRBV3-1
j_gene: TRBJ2-2
d_gene: TRBD1
abundance: few
CDR3aa: CASSHSSGSDRGLAGELFF
CDR3nt: TGTGCCAGCAGCCATTCTTCGGGTAGCGACAGGGGCTTGGCCGGGGAGCTGTTTTTT

v_gene: TRBV4-2
j_gene: TRBJ1-2
d_gene: -
abundance: few
CDR3aa: CASSQDSGLGGYTF
CDR3nt: TGTGCCAGCAGCCAAGATTCGGGGTTGGGGGGCTACACCTTC

v_gene: TRBV4-1
j_gene: TRBJ1-5
d_gene: -
abundance: few
CDR3aa: CASSHRVSNQPQHF
CDR3nt: TGCGCCAGCAGCCACCGGGTTTCCAATCAGCCCCAGCATTTT

v_gene: TRBV6-2/TRBV6-3
j_gene: TRBJ1-1
d_gene: -
abundance: many
CDR3aa: CASSYRAEAFF
CDR3nt: TGTGCCAGCAGTTACAGAGCTGAAGCTTTCTTT

v_gene: TRBV29-1
j_gene: TRBJ2-3
d_gene: -
abundance: few
CDR3aa: CSVRGYLADTQYF
CDR3nt: TGCAGCGTCCGCGGATATTTGGCAGATACGCAGTATTTT

v_gene: TRBV12-3/TRBV12-4
j_gene: TRBJ2-6
d_gene: TRBD1
abundance: few
CDR3aa: CASSSGQGSNVLTF
CDR3nt: TGTGCCAGCAGTTCGGGACAGGGTTCCAACGTCCTGACTTTC

v_gene: TRBV20-1
j_gene: TRBJ1-2
d_gene: -
abundance: many
CDR3aa: CSANRERAYGYTF
CDR3nt: TGCAGTGCAAACAGGGAACGGGCCTATGGCTACACCTTC

v_gene: TRBV11-1
j_gene: TRBJ2-3
d_gene: TRBD1
abundance: many
CDR3aa: CASSHIAGQAFSEGTDTQYF
CDR3nt: TGTGCCAGCAGCCATATTGCGGGACAGGCTTTTTCCGAGGGCACAGATACGCAGTATTTT

v_gene: TRBV20-1
j_gene: TRBJ2-2
d_gene: -
abundance: -
CDR3aa: CSANKGLGTGELFF
CDR3nt: TGCAGTGCTAACAAGGGGCTGGGCACCGGGGAGCTGTTTTTT

v_gene: TRBV20-1
j_gene: TRBJ2-4
d_gene: -
abundance: -
CDR3aa: CSATEVGKNIQYF
CDR3nt: TGCAGCGCCACCGAGGTGGGCAAAAACATTCAGTACTTC

v_gene: TRBV12-3/TRBV12-4
j_gene: TRBJ2-5
d_gene: -
abundance: -
CDR3aa: CASSLQVTPQETQYF
CDR3nt: TGTGCCAGCAGTTTACAGGTCACCCCCCAAGAGACCCAGTACTTC

v_gene: TRBV12-3/TRBV12-4
j_gene: TRBJ1-5
d_gene: -
abundance: many
CDR3aa: CASKKADNQPQHF
CDR3nt: TGTGCCAGCAAAAAAGCAGACAATCAGCCCCAGCATTTT

v_gene: TRBV29-1
j_gene: TRBJ2-1
d_gene: -
abundance: few
CDR3aa: CSAYPNPHNEQFF
CDR3nt: TGCAGCGCATATCCAAACCCCCACAATGAGCAGTTCTTC

v_gene: TRBV4-1
j_gene: TRBJ1-2
d_gene: -
abundance: -
CDR3aa: CASSQPPGRLYGYTF
CDR3nt: TGCGCCAGCAGCCAGCCGCCGGGACGGCTTTATGGCTACACCTTC

v_gene: TRBV19
j_gene: TRBJ2-5
d_gene: TRBD1
abundance: -
CDR3aa: CASSRGPRETQYF
CDR3nt: TGTGCCAGTAGCAGGGGGCCGAGGGAGACCCAGTACTTC

v_gene: TRBV10-1
j_gene: TRBJ2-5
d_gene: -
abundance: -
CDR3aa: CASSESSGAQETQYF
CDR3nt: TGCGCCAGCAGTGAGTCTTCAGGGGCCCAAGAGACCCAGTACTTC

v_gene: TRBV12-3/TRBV12-4
j_gene: TRBJ2-1
d_gene: TRBD2
abundance: -
CDR3aa: CASSYRGAGDQEQFF
CDR3nt: TGTGCCAGCAGCTACCGAGGGGCGGGAGATCAGGAGCAGTTCTTC

v_gene: TRBV7-2
j_gene: TRBJ1-2
d_gene: -
abundance: few
CDR3aa: CASSFIWGAHYGYTF
CDR3nt: TGTGCCAGCAGCTTTATTTGGGGCGCTCACTATGGCTACACCTTC